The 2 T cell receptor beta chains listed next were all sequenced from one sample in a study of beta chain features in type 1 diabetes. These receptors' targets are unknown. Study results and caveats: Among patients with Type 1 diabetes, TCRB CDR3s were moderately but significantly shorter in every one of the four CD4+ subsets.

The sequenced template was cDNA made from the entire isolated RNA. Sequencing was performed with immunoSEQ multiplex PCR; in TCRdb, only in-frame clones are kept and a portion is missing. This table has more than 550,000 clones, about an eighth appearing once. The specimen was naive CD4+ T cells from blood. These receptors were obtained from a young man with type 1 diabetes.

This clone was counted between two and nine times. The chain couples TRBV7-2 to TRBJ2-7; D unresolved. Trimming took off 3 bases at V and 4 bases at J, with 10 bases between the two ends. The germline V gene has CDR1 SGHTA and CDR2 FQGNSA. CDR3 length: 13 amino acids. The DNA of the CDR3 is TGTGCCAGCAGCTTGATGTACCAATACGAGCAGTACTTC. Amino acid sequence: CASSLMYQYEQYF.

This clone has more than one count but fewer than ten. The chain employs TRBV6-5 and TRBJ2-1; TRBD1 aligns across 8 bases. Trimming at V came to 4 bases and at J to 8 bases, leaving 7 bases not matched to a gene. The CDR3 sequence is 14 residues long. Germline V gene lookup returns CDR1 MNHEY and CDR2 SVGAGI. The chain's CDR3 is CASSWGQVWDEQFF. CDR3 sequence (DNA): TGTGCCAGCAGTTGGGGACAGGTGTGGGATGAGCAGTTCTTC.